This TCR beta chain was profiled in a study of blood T cell repertoires in COVID-19 (dated by TCRdb to 2020 to 2021). For context, the study as a whole: Samples from collaborators originated in the United States, Italy and Spain and spanned both the acute and convalescent phases of COVID-19. Samples were obtained from the ongoing ImmuneRACE study (first 160 participants) and from over a thousand subjects provided by 6 global collaborators. The prospective study material was composed of cDNA or gDNA derived from T cells, B-cell-depleted T cells, or PBMCs. Subjects who had been exposed to COVID-19, were actively infected with it, or had recovered from it provided the deeply sampled blood TCRbeta repertoires that made up the dataset. Nearly every sample came with metadata listing a de-identified subject ID, COVID-19 status, age in years and sex. HLA class I and class II types, where available, came from metadata supplied by the sample provider rather than from assay-based typing. A freely available public database, intended as a resource for researchers studying the immune response to SARS-CoV-2, is where the repertoires were released. Results and caveats for the whole study, not just this receptor: The quantity of clinical and demographic metadata differed by source and by participant and was supplied without curation.

The collaborating institutions used their own protocols to collect whole blood in K2EDTA tubes. For TCRbeta analysis, collaborator samples were shipped as frozen whole blood, as isolated PBMCs, or as DNA extracted from either sample type. TCRbeta CDR3 regions were amplified from genomic DNA by means of the immunoSEQ Assay, a bias-controlled multiplex PCR. As for the original processing: The number of nucleated cells in each sample was estimated by amplification of reference gene primers within the assay. Sequence reads were collapsed and filtered to measure the absolute abundance of every unique TCRbeta CDR3 rearrangement. For each sample, productive Simpson clonality was calculated as the square root of Simpson's diversity index across productive rearrangements. Imported from immuneACCESS, the table was reduced by TCRdb to in-frame sequences with V and J called. These copies leave out some clones; in studies compared against another copy, an unresolved V gene accounts for under half, and the cause of the remainder is not known. The V and J calls and clone size are taken from that table; D and trimming were inferred from the DNA. The sample yields roughly 87,000 clones; 88% were counted once. Together, the top ten hold 0.35% to 0.5% of the sample.

The CDR3 sequence holds 15 residues, the cysteine and phenylalanine included. The CDR3 DNA has 45 bases and is translated from base 1. Between the V and J ends, shortened by 0 bases and 6 bases respectively, the junction contains 14 bases. Per the germline V gene (reference sequence), LNHDA is the CDR1 and SQIVND is the CDR2. Remarks on this clone: Its antigen target is currently unknown. No per-base quality is available; no much larger clone lies one base away.

The material sequenced was peripheral blood. The clonotype originates from a man between 60 and 70 years old with acute or convalescent COVID-19. Recombination linked TRBV19 to TRBJ1-1; the D gene identity is not certain. The CDR3 region reads CASSIDLSGRAEAFF. The DNA sequence is as follows: TGTGCCAGTAGTATAGATCTCTCGGGTCGGGCTGAAGCTTTCTTT. Reference TRBV19 and TRBJ1-1 proteins supply the regions before and after the CDR3; the full variable domain is: DGGITQSPKYLFRKEGQNVTLSCEQNLNHDAMYWYRQDPGQGLRLIYYSQIVNDFQKGDIAEGYSVSREKKESFPLTVTSAQKNPTAFYLCASSIDLSGRAEAFFGQGTRLTVV.